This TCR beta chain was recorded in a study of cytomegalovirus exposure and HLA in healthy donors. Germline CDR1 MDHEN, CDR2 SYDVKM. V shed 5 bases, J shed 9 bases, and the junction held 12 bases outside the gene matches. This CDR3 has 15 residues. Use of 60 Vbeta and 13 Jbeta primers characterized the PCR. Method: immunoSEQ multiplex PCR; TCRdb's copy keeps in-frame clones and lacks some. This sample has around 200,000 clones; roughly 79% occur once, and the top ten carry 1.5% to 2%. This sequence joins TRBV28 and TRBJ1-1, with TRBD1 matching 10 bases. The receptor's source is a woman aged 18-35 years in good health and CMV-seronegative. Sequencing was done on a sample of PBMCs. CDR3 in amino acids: CASSLGDRGKIKAFF. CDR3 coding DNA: TGTGCCAGCAGTCTTGGGGACAGGGGCAAAATTAAAGCTTTCTTT.